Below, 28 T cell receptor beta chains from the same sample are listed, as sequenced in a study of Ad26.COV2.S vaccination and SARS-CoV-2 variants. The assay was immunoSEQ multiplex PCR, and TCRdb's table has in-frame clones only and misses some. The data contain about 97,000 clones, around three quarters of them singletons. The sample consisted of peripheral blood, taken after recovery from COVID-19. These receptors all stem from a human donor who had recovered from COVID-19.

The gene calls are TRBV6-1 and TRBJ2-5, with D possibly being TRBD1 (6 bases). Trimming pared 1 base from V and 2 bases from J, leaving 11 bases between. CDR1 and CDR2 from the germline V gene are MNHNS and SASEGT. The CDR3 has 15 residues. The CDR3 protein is CASSEVRTGQETQYF. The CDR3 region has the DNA TGTGCCAGCAGTGAAGTCCGAACAGGGCAAGAGACCCAGTACTTC.

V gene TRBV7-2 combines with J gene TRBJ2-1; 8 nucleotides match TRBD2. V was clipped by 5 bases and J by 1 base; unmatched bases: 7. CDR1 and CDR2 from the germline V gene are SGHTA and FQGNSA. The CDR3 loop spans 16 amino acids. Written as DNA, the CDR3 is TGTGCCAGCAGCGCTCGGGGGGGCCAGTCCTACAATGAGCAGTTCTTC. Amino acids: CASSARGGQSYNEQFF.

CDR3 region: CASSQEGRDGTDTQYF. For the CDR3, the DNA is TGCGCCAGCAGCCAAGAAGGCAGGGATGGCACAGATACGCAGTATTTT. The chain has TRBV4-3 and TRBJ2-3; TRBD1 is a possible D gene (5 bases). Trimming took off 0 bases at V and 1 base at J, with 11 bases between the two ends. This CDR3 region has 16 residues. CDR1 is LGHNA, CDR2 YSLEER, per germline.

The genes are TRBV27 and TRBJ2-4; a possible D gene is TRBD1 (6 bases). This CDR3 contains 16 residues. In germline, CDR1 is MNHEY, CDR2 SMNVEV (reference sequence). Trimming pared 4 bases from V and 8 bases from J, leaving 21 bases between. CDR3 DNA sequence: TGTGCCAGCAGTTCCCCACACAGGGTTCTGAAGGACATTCAGTACTTC. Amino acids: CASSSPHRVLKDIQYF.

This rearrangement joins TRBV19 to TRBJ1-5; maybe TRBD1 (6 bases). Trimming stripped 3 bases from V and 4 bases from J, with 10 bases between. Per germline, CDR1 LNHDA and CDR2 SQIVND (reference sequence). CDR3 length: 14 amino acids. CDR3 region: CASSMVGGNQPQHF. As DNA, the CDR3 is TGTGCCAGTAGTATGGTAGGGGGTAATCAGCCCCAGCATTTT.

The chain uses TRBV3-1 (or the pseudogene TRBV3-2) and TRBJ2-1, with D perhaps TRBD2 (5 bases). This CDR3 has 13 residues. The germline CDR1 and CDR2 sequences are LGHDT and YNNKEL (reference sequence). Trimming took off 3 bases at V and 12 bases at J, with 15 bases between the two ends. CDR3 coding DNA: TGTGCCAGCAGCCAGACGGGGTTTCCGGGGCAGTTCTTC. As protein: CASSQTGFPGQFF.

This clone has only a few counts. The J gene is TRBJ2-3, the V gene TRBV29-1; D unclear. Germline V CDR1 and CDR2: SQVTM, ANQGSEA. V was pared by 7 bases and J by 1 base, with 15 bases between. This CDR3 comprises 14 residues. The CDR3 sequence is CSGSPWWGTDTQYF. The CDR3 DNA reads TGCAGCGGGTCACCGTGGTGGGGCACAGATACGCAGTATTTT.

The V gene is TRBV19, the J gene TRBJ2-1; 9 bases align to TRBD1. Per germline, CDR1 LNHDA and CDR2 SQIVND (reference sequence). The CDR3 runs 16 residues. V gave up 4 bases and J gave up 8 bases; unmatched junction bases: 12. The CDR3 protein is CASSTVGQGWQYEQFF. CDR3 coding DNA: TGTGCCAGTAGTACCGTGGGACAGGGCTGGCAATATGAGCAGTTCTTC.

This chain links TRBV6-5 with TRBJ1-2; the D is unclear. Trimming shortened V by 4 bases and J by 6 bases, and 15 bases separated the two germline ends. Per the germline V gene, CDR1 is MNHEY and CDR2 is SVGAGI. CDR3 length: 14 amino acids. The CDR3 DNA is TGTGCCAGCAGTTGGCTGGCCGACTCGGATGGCTACACCTTC. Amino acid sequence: CASSWLADSDGYTF.

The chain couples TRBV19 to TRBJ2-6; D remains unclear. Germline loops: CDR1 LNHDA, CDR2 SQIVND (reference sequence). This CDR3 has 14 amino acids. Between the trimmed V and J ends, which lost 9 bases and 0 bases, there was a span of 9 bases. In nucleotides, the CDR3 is TGTGCCAGCGCCGAGGACTCTGGGGCCAACGTCCTGACTTTC. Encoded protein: CASAEDSGANVLTF.

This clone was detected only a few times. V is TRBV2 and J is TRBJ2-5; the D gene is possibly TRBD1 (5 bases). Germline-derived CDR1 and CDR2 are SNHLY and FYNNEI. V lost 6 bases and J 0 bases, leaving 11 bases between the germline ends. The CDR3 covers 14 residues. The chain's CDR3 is CASSDSSYQETQYF. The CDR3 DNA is TGTGCCAGCAGCGACAGTTCGTACCAAGAGACCCAGTACTTC.

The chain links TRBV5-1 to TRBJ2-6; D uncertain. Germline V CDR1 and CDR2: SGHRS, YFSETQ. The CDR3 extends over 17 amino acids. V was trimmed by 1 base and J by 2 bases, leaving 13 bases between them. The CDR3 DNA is TGCGCCAGCAGCTTGAGACGTACCGGCGCTGGGGCCAACGTCCTGACTTTC. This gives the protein CASSLRRTGAGANVLTF.

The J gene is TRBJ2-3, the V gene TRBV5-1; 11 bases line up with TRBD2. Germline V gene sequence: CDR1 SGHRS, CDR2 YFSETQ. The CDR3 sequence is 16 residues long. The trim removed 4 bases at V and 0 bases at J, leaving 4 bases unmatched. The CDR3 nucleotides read TGCGCCAGCAGCCCTCGGACTAGCGGGAGCACAGATACGCAGTATTTT. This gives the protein CASSPRTSGSTDTQYF. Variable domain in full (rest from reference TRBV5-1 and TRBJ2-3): KAGVTQTPRYLIKTRGQQVTLSCSPISGHRSVSWYQQTPGQGLQFLFEYFSETQRNKGNFPGRFSGRQFSNSRSEMNVSTLELGDSALYLCASSPRTSGSTDTQYFGPGTRLTVL.

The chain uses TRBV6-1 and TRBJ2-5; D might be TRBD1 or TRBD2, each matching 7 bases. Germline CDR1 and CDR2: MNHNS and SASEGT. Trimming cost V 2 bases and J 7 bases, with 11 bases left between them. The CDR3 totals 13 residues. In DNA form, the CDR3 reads TGTGCCAGCAGTGAAACAGGGGAGGGGACCCAGTACTTC. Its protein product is CASSETGEGTQYF.

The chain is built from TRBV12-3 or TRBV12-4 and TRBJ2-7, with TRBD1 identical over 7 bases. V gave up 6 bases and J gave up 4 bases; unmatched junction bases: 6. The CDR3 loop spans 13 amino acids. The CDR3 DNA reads TGTGCCAGCAGAAGGACAGGAGGATACGAGCAGTACTTC. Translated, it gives CASRRTGGYEQYF.

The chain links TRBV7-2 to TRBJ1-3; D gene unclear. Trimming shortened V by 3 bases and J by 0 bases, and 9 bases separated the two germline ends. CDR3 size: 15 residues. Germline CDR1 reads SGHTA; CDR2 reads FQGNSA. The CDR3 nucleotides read TGTGCCAGCAGCTTCGGTGCTTCCTCTGGAAACACCATATATTTT. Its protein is CASSFGASSGNTIYF.

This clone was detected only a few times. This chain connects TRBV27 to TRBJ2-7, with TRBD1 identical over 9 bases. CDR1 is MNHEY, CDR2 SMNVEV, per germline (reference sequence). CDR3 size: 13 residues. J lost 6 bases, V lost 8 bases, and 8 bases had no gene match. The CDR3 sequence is CASASGQGLEQYF. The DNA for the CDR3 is TGTGCCAGCGCTTCGGGACAGGGTCTCGAGCAGTACTTC.

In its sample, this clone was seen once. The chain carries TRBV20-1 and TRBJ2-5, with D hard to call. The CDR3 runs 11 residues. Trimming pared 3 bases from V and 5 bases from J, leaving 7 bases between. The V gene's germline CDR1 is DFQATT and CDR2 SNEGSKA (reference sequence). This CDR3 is CSASSSETQYF. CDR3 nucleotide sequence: TGCAGTGCTAGTTCGTCGGAGACCCAGTACTTC.

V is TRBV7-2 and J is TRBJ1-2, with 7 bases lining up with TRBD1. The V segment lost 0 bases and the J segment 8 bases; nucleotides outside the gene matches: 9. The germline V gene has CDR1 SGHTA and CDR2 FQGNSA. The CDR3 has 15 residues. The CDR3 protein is CASSLATGRINGYTF. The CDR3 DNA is TGTGCCAGCAGCTTAGCGACAGGGCGAATAAACGGCTACACCTTC.

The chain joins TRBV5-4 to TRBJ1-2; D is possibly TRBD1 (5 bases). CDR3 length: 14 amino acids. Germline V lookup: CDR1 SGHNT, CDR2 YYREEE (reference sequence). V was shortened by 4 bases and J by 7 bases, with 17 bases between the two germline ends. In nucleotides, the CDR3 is TGTGCCAGCAGCCGCGGGACGCGAGAGACTGGCTACACCTTC. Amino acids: CASSRGTRETGYTF.

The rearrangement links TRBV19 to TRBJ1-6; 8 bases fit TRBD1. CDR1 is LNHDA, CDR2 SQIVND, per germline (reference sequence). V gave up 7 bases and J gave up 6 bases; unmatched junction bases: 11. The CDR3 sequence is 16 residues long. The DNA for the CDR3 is TGTGCCAGTAACTTCGGGCAGGGGGCAGGTAATTCACCCCTCCACTTT. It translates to CASNFGQGAGNSPLHF.

The CDR3 loop reads CASSLAGSPNQPQHF. CDR3 DNA sequence: TGTGCCAGCAGCTTAGCCGGGAGCCCCAATCAGCCCCAGCATTTT. J is TRBJ1-5 and V is TRBV7-2; D not certain. The CDR3 length is 15 residues. Trimming removed 0 bases from V and 3 bases from J, with 9 bases in between. Germline V CDR1 and CDR2: SGHTA, FQGNSA.

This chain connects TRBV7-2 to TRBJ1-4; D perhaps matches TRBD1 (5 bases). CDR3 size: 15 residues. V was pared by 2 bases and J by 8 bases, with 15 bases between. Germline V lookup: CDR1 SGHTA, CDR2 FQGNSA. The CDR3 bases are TGTGCCAGCAGCTTACCTCGGGACGGCAACGAAAAACTGTTTTTT. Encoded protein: CASSLPRDGNEKLFF.

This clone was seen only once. DNA of the CDR3: TGTGCCAGCAGCCAAGTAGCAGAGACCTACACAGATACGCAGTATTTT. It codes for CASSQVAETYTDTQYF. The gene calls are TRBV3-1 (or the pseudogene TRBV3-2) and TRBJ2-3, with D hard to call. In germline, CDR1 is LGHDT, CDR2 YNNKEL (reference sequence). V lost 1 base and J lost 2, with 13 bases in between. The CDR3 extends over 16 amino acids.

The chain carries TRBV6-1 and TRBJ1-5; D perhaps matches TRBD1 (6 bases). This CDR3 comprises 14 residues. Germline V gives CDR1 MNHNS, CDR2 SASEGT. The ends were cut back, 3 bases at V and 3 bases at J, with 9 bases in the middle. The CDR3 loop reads CASSDGQLNQPQHF. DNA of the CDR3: TGTGCCAGCAGTGACGGACAGCTCAATCAGCCCCAGCATTTT.

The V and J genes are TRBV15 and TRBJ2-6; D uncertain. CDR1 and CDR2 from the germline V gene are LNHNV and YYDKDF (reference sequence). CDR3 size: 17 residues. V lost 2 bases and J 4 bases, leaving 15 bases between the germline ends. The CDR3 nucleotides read TGTGCCACCAGCAGACCCTTGGGGAATGCGGGGGCCAACGTCCTGACTTTC. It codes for CATSRPLGNAGANVLTF. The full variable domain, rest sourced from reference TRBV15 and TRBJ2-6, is DAMVIQNPRYQVTQFGKPVTLSCSQTLNHNVMYWYQQKSSQAPKLLFHYYDKDFNNEADTPDNFQSRRPNTSFCFLDIRSPGLGDTAMYLCATSRPLGNAGANVLTFGAGSRLTVL.

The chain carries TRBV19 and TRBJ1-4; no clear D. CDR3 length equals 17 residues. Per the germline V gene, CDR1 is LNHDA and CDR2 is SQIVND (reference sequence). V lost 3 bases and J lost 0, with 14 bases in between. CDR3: CASSIGRWPATNEKLFF. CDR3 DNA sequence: TGTGCCAGTAGTATCGGGCGGTGGCCAGCAACTAATGAAAAACTGTTTTTT.

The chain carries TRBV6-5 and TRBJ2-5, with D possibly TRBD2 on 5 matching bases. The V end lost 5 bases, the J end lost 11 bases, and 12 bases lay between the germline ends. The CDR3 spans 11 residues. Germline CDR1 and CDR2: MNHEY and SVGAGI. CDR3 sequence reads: CASSTGSKQYF. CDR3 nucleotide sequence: TGTGCCAGCAGTACGGGGAGTAAGCAGTACTTC.